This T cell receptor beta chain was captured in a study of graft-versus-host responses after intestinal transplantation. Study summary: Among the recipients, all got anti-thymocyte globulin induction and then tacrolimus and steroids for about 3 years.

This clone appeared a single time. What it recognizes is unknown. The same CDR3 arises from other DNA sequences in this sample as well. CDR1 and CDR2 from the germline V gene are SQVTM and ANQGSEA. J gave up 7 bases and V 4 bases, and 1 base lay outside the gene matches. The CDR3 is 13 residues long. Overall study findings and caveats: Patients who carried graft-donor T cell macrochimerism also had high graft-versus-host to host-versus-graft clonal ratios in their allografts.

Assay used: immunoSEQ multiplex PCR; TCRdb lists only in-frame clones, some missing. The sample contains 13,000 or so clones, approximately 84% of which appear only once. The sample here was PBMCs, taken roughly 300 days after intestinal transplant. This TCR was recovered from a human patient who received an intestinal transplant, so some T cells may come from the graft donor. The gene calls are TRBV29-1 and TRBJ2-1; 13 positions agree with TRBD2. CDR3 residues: CSVGTSGSNEQFF. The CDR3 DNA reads TGCAGCGTTGGGACTAGCGGGAGTAATGAGCAGTTCTTC.